This T cell receptor (beta chain) was sequenced during a study of blood T cell repertoires in COVID-19. The assay was immunoSEQ multiplex PCR, and TCRdb's table has in-frame clones only and misses some. Of about 140,000 clones detected, about 82% appear once; the ten largest clones hold roughly 2.9%. The CDR3 contains 13 residues. Germline CDR1 SNHLY, CDR2 FYNNEI. V shed 1 base and J 5 bases; nucleotides not matched to a gene: 1. The TCR sequence derives from a man aged 45-65 years with acute or convalescent COVID-19. The rearrangement uses TRBV2 and TRBJ1-2, with TRBD1 matching over 7 bases. The sample taken for sequencing was peripheral blood. CDR3: CASSEGDSYGYTF. The DNA of the CDR3 is TGTGCCAGCAGTGAAGGGGACAGTTATGGCTACACCTTC.